Each of the 12 T cell receptor beta chains below was sequenced from the same sample in a study of blood T cell repertoires in COVID-19. Libraries were prepared by immunoSEQ multiplex PCR; TCRdb keeps only in-frame clonotypes and omits some of them. In the table there are 150,000 to 200,000 clones, approximately 88% of which are singletons. The specimen was PBMCs or T cells enriched from blood (not recorded which). The receptor set was obtained from a man in his 70s who had been exposed to COVID-19.

This rearrangement joins TRBV28 to TRBJ2-4, with TRBD1 matching 9 bases. Germline V gives CDR1 MDHEN, CDR2 SYDVKM. CDR3 length: 15 residues. V lost 5 bases and J lost 7; bases outside the gene matches: 9. CDR3 region: CASSATGTGRNIQYF. Here the CDR3 DNA reads TGTGCCAGCAGTGCAACCGGGACAGGGCGGAACATTCAGTACTTC.

The chain has TRBV5-1 and TRBJ2-5, with TRBD2 matching over 8 bases. This CDR3 region has 21 residues. The V gene's germline CDR1 is SGHRS and CDR2 YFSETQ. V shed 0 bases and J 5 bases; nucleotides not matched to a gene: 24. The CDR3 sequence is CASSLGVTGGTSPIGGETQYF. CDR3 coding DNA: TGCGCCAGCAGCTTGGGAGTAACCGGCGGGACTAGTCCCATTGGGGGGGAGACCCAGTACTTC.

The V call is TRBV3-1 (or the pseudogene TRBV3-2), the J call TRBJ1-4; no clear D gene. V lost 0 bases and J lost 6, with 8 bases in between. Germline assignment: CDR1 LGHDT and CDR2 YNNKEL (reference sequence). CDR3 length equals 14 residues. CDR3 loop: CASSQDYGYEKLFF. The CDR3 coding sequence is TGTGCCAGCAGCCAAGATTACGGTTATGAAAAACTGTTTTTT.

This chain connects TRBV7-9 to TRBJ1-2, with D uncertain. Germline V gene lookup returns CDR1 SEHNR and CDR2 FQNEAQ (reference sequence). This CDR3 is built from 12 residues. V dropped 5 bases and J dropped 4 bases, with 8 bases sitting between them. The CDR3 region has the DNA TGTGCCAGCAGCACTAGCGCCTATGGCTACACCTTC. Residues: CASSTSAYGYTF.

The gene calls are TRBV6-5 and TRBJ2-2, with D unclear. Germline CDR1 reads MNHEY; CDR2 reads SVGAGI. The CDR3 is 15 amino acids. Trimming removed 0 bases at V and 4 bases at J, with 9 bases between. CDR3 coding DNA: TGTGCCAGCAGTTACTCGGGCCCGAGCACCGGGGAGCTGTTTTTT. This gives the protein CASSYSGPSTGELFF.

This chain links TRBV27 with TRBJ1-1; 7 bases align to TRBD1. Germline V gene sequence: CDR1 MNHEY, CDR2 SMNVEV (reference sequence). The CDR3 is 14 residues long. The J segment lost 5 bases and the V segment lost 3 bases, leaving 6 bases of the junction unmatched. CDR3 in amino acids: CASSLTGSGTEAFF. In DNA form, the CDR3 reads TGTGCCAGCAGTTTGACAGGGTCGGGGACTGAAGCTTTCTTT.

The CDR3 sequence is CATGESYNEQFF. The CDR3 region has the DNA TGTGCAACAGGGGAGTCCTACAATGAGCAGTTCTTC. The chain joins TRBV27 to TRBJ2-1; 7 bases fit TRBD1. The CDR3 spans 12 residues. The V gene's germline CDR1 is MNHEY and CDR2 SMNVEV (reference sequence).

This chain uses TRBV6-5 with TRBJ1-5, with TRBD1 matching 7 bases. Trimming took 7 bases from V and 2 from J; bases not matched to a gene: 8. Looked up from germline, CDR1 is MNHEY and CDR2 is SVGAGI. The CDR3 has 15 residues. In DNA form, the CDR3 reads TGTGCCAGCAAGAATCAAGGGGGCGGCAATCAGCCCCAGCATTTT. Translated, it gives CASKNQGGGNQPQHF.

The chain employs TRBV29-1 and TRBJ1-2, with 10 positions matching TRBD1. Germline V gene sequence: CDR1 SQVTM, CDR2 ANQGSEA. The CDR3 contains 12 residues. V was pared by 3 bases and J by 9 bases, with 4 bases of the junction left unmatched. The CDR3 coding sequence is TGCAGCGTTGATGGGACAGGGGTACGCTACACCTTC. Its translation: CSVDGTGVRYTF.

This clone was observed a single time. The chain is built from TRBV5-4 and TRBJ1-1; D is perhaps TRBD1 (5 bases). Germline V lookup: CDR1 SGHNT, CDR2 YYREEE (reference sequence). The CDR3 is 15 residues long. Trimming removed 6 bases from V and 4 bases from J, with 19 bases in between. CDR3 loop: CASKKGEGFSTEAFF. The CDR3, as DNA: TGTGCCAGCAAAAAAGGGGAGGGATTTAGCACTGAAGCTTTCTTT.

The chain has TRBV7-2 and TRBJ1-1; maybe TRBD1 (5 bases). The CDR3 sequence is 12 residues long. V lost 6 bases, J lost 4 bases, and 9 bases lay in between. Germline V CDR1 and CDR2: SGHTA, FQGNSA. CDR3 protein: CASRRDSTEAFF. CDR3 DNA sequence: TGTGCCAGCAGGCGGGACTCCACTGAAGCTTTCTTT.

The chain links TRBV12-5 to TRBJ1-5; no clear D. Germline V gene sequence: CDR1 LGHNT, CDR2 FRNRAP. V was clipped by 5 bases and J by 6 bases, with 8 bases between them. This CDR3 spans 12 amino acids. In DNA, the CDR3 is TGTGCTAGTGGTAAGGGAGCTCAGCCCCAGCATTTT. Amino acids: CASGKGAQPQHF.